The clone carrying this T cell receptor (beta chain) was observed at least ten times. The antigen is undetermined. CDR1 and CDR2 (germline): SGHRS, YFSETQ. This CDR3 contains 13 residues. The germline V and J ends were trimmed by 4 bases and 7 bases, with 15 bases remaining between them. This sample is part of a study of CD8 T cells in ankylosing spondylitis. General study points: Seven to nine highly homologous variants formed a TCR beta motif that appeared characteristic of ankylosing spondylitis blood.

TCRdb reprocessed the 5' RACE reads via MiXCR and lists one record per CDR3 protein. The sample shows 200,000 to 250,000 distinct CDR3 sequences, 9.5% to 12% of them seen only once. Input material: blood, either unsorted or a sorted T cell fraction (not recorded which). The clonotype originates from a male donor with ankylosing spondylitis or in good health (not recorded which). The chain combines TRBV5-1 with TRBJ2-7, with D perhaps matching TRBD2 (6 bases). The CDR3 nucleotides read TGCGCCAGCAGCCGTTCCCGGGGACTGGAGCAGTACTTC. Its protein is CASSRSRGLEQYF.